The rows below give T cell receptor beta chains drawn from one sample of a study of cytomegalovirus exposure and HLA in healthy donors. Profiling relied on immunoSEQ multiplex PCR, and the TCRdb table lists in-frame clones only, not all of them. The top ten hold 2.5% of the sample, which has about 180,000 clones, just over 70% seen once. The sample was PBMCs. These receptors all stem from a human donor in good health. Both conserved end residues are part of each CDR3. A D gene is named only where the DNA matches it firmly. Some rows have no size entry. The others give once, few or many, or a class for an expanded clone.

V gene	J gene	clone size	D gene	CDR3 protein	CDR3 DNA
TRBV15	TRBJ1-4	NA	TRBD1	CATSRGRTGANEKLFF	TGTGCCACCAGCAGAGGGAGGACAGGCGCTAATGAAAAACTGTTTTTT
TRBV21-1	TRBJ1-5	NA	NA	CASSKGPGIHSNQPQHF	TGTGCCAGCAGCAAAGGTCCGGGGATCCATAGCAATCAGCCCCAGCATTTT
TRBV25-1	TRBJ1-2	NA	NA	CASSEGADYGYTF	TGTGCCAGCAGTGAAGGGGCAGACTATGGCTACACCTTC
TRBV20-1	TRBJ2-5	NA	NA	CSAERETQYF	TGCAGTGCGGAGCGAGAGACCCAGTACTTC
TRBV7-2	TRBJ2-7	NA	TRBD2	CASRPGGVARSYEQYF	TGTGCCAGCAGACCCGGGGGGGTCGCAAGGTCCTACGAGCAGTACTTC
TRBV4-3	TRBJ2-3	NA	TRBD2	CASSQAVSGDYTDTQYF	TGCGCCAGCAGCCAAGCGGTTAGCGGGGATTACACAGATACGCAGTATTTT
TRBV5-6	TRBJ2-2	NA	TRBD1	CASSPDRAFTGELFF	TGTGCCAGCAGCCCGGACAGGGCTTTCACCGGGGAGCTGTTTTTT
TRBV5-6	TRBJ2-7	NA	TRBD2	CASSPLAGGYEQYF	TGTGCCAGCAGCCCGCTAGCGGGGGGCTACGAGCAGTACTTC
TRBV2	TRBJ1-2	NA	TRBD1	CASRLGQGPNYGYTF	TGTGCCAGCAGATTAGGACAGGGGCCCAACTATGGCTACACCTTC
TRBV29-1	TRBJ2-1	NA	TRBD1	CSAAGTGENEQFF	TGCAGCGCTGCAGGGACAGGGGAAAATGAGCAGTTCTTC
TRBV7-9	TRBJ1-1	NA	NA	CASSKKASFGPGAEAFF	TGTGCCAGCAGCAAAAAGGCCTCGTTTGGGCCAGGGGCTGAAGCTTTCTTT
TRBV7-9	TRBJ2-7	once	TRBD1	CASSSSQVRDRVYEQYF	TGTGCCAGCAGCTCGTCCCAGGTTCGGGACAGGGTCTACGAGCAGTACTTC
TRBV7-9	TRBJ2-5	NA	TRBD1	CASSPGQGEETQYF	TGTGCCAGCAGCCCAGGACAGGGCGAGGAGACCCAGTACTTC
TRBV5-1	TRBJ2-7	NA	NA	CASSLGQSAYEQYF	TGCGCCAGCAGCTTAGGACAGTCTGCCTACGAGCAGTACTTC
TRBV6-5	TRBJ1-4	NA	NA	CASTGTSGEKLFF	TGTGCCAGCACTGGGACATCGGGCGAAAAACTGTTTTTT
TRBV4-3	TRBJ2-7	NA	NA	CASSQVSGKGEQYF	TGCGCCAGCAGCCAAGTCTCAGGGAAGGGCGAGCAGTACTTC
TRBV9	TRBJ2-3	few	NA	CASSFRTGSYTDTQYF	TGTGCCAGCAGCTTCAGGACTGGCTCGTACACAGATACGCAGTATTTT
TRBV2	TRBJ2-1	NA	NA	CASRSGQSYNEQFF	TGTGCCAGCAGGAGTGGACAGTCCTACAATGAGCAGTTCTTC
TRBV18	TRBJ2-1	NA	TRBD2	CASSPVQLAGGQNEQFF	TGTGCCAGCTCACCGGTCCAACTAGCGGGGGGACAAAATGAGCAGTTCTTC
TRBV5-1	TRBJ1-1	few	NA	CASSLEGPQKDTEAFF	TGCGCCAGCAGCTTGGAGGGGCCACAGAAGGACACTGAAGCTTTCTTT
TRBV7-2	TRBJ2-1	NA	TRBD2	CASSLVVRASGGLYNEQFF	TGTGCCAGCAGCTTAGTTGTGAGGGCTAGCGGGGGCCTCTACAATGAGCAGTTCTTC
TRBV5-1	TRBJ1-2	once	NA	CASSPRTSGVNYGYTF	TGCGCCAGCAGCCCCAGAACTTCGGGAGTTAACTATGGCTACACCTTC
TRBV25-1	TRBJ1-6	few	NA	CASSDKGVFLRNSPLHF	TGTGCCAGCAGCGATAAGGGGGTATTTTTACGTAATTCACCCCTCCACTTT
TRBV19	TRBJ2-5	few	NA	CASSPSPGQETQYF	TGTGCCAGTAGTCCTAGTCCGGGCCAAGAGACCCAGTACTTC
TRBV27	TRBJ1-1	NA	TRBD1	CASSLGTGGRTEAFF	TGTGCCAGCAGTTTAGGGACAGGGGGCCGCACTGAAGCTTTCTTT
TRBV6-1	TRBJ1-2	few	NA	CASLGYTF	TGTGCCAGCCTCGGCTACACCTTC
TRBV27	TRBJ2-2	once	TRBD1	CASSGRQGTGELFF	TGTGCCAGCAGTGGGCGACAGGGCACCGGGGAGCTGTTTTTT
TRBV11-3	TRBJ2-3	NA	NA	CASSPRTGTGSTDTQYF	TGTGCCAGCAGCCCTCGAACCGGGACTGGTAGCACAGATACGCAGTATTTT
TRBV28	TRBJ2-1	NA	TRBD2	CASSLLGAGGRNEQFF	TGTGCCAGCAGTTTATTGGGAGCGGGGGGTAGGAATGAGCAGTTCTTC
TRBV9	TRBJ1-5	NA	NA	CASSPDRNRPQHF	TGTGCCAGCAGCCCAGACAGGAATCGGCCCCAGCATTTT
TRBV29-1	TRBJ1-2	NA	NA	CSFSGPRDTRGSDYGYTF	TGCAGTTTCTCCGGTCCCCGGGACACAAGGGGATCTGACTATGGCTACACCTTC